This T cell receptor beta chain was obtained from a study of cytotoxic CD8 clonotypes in ibrutinib-treated CLL. General study findings and limits: Baseline clonality exceeded age-matched healthy donors and tracked circulating CD8+ T-cell counts. Increased clonality at ibrutinib response gave way to a return toward baseline at progression.

The ends lost 4 bases at V and 2 bases at J; junction bases unmatched: 9. The CDR3 is made up of 16 amino acids. Germline loops: CDR1 SGDLS, CDR2 YYNGEE. The assay was immunoSEQ multiplex PCR, and TCRdb's table has in-frame clones only and misses some. This sample has approximately 80,000 clones; about 86% occur once, and the top ten carry 5.4%. Of note for this clone: The antigen is unknown.

The genes are TRBV9 and TRBJ2-1; TRBD2 agrees at 7 bases. This receptor was obtained from a human donor with chronic lymphocytic leukemia. The sequencing here drew on PBMCs, taken before ibrutinib treatment. CDR3 sequence: CASSPSGGSPYNEQFF. CDR3 bases: TGTGCCAGCAGCCCCTCGGGCGGGAGTCCCTACAATGAGCAGTTCTTC.